The 17 T cell receptor beta chains presented below share a single source sample, sequenced in a study of shared clonotypes between healthy human individuals (dated by TCRdb to about 2020). Receptors were amplified or captured by the immunoSEQ multiplex PCR assay. What TCRdb holds here is the immuneACCESS table cut down to in-frame rearrangements. Part of the clones is not present; checked against another copy, under half of the missing clones reflect an unresolved V gene, and the others are unexplained. This sample lists some 2.1 million clones; roughly 95% were detected once. The ten largest clones represent 0.85% to 1.2% of the sample. CD8 naive samples were CD45RO-negative cells positively selected for CCR7, giving a CD45RA+CCR7+ population that excluded TemRA cells. Sequencing used naive CD8+ T cells sorted from blood. Sample cell subset or site, as interpreted from the label and publication: CD45RA+CCR7+. Receptors originate from a man aged 18-30 years in good health.

The J gene is TRBJ2-3, the V gene TRBV2, with TRBD1 matching 9 bases. There are 15 residues in the CDR3. V was pared by 8 bases and J by 2 bases, with 8 bases of the junction left unmatched. Germline loops: CDR1 SNHLY, CDR2 FYNNEI. CDR3 protein: CASGGTGLPTDTQYF. DNA for the CDR3: TGTGCCAGCGGAGGGACAGGGCTACCCACAGATACGCAGTATTTT.

This rearrangement joins TRBV28 to TRBJ1-5; D perhaps matches TRBD1 (5 bases). The CDR3 spans 16 residues. The V and J ends lost 3 bases and 5 bases respectively, with 17 bases between them. Looked up from germline, CDR1 is MDHEN and CDR2 is SYDVKM. The CDR3: CASSFLFRDSDQPQHF. Here the CDR3 DNA reads TGTGCCAGCAGTTTCCTCTTCCGGGACTCTGATCAGCCCCAGCATTTT.

The gene calls are TRBV5-1 and TRBJ2-7; 11 bases fit TRBD2. This CDR3 comprises 17 residues. Germline V CDR1 and CDR2: SGHRS, YFSETQ. Trimming took 2 bases from V and 2 from J; bases not matched to a gene: 9. The CDR3 region has the DNA TGCGCCAGCAGCTTTTTAGGACTAGCGGGCTTTCCCTACGAGCAGTACTTC. Translating gives CASSFLGLAGFPYEQYF.

This rearrangement joins TRBV11-2 to TRBJ2-3, with a weak D call TRBD2 (6 bases). Deletions cut 2 bases from V and 5 bases from J, with 11 bases between. The CDR3 runs 14 residues. Germline V lookup: CDR1 SGHAT, CDR2 FQNNGV. CDR3 in amino acids: CASSLKVREDTQYF. CDR3 in DNA: TGTGCCAGCAGCTTAAAGGTGCGGGAAGATACGCAGTATTTT. Using reference TRBV11-2 and TRBJ2-3 for the parts outside the CDR3, the full variable domain is EAGVAQSPRYKIIEKRQSVAFWCNPISGHATLYWYQQILGQGPKLLIQFQNNGVVDDSQLPKDRFSAERLKGVDSTLKIQPAKLEDSAVYLCASSLKVREDTQYFGPGTRLTVL.

In its sample, this clone was seen once. The chain carries TRBV9 and TRBJ2-7; 16 bases line up with TRBD2. Unmatched junction bases numbered 5, after V lost 3 bases and J lost 2 bases. The CDR3 totals 17 residues. Germline lookup yields CDR1 SGDLS and CDR2 YYNGEE. The CDR3 DNA is TGTGCCAGCAGCGCTGGGACTAGCGGGAGGGCTACCTACGAGCAGTACTTC. It translates to CASSAGTSGRATYEQYF.

The chain couples TRBV6-1 to TRBJ1-5; maybe TRBD1 (5 bases). The V end lost 3 bases, the J end lost 0 bases, and 9 bases lay between the germline ends. CDR1 is MNHNS, CDR2 SASEGT, per germline. The CDR3 covers 15 residues. The CDR3 DNA follows: TGTGCCAGCAGTGATTCCGGGGGTAGCAATCAGCCCCAGCATTTT. Its protein is CASSDSGGSNQPQHF.

The V gene is TRBV13, the J gene TRBJ2-1, with 11 bases lining up with TRBD2. V trimming: 5 bases; J trimming: 8 bases; junction bases outside the gene matches: 8. The CDR3 totals 15 residues. Germline V gene sequence: CDR1 PRHDT, CDR2 FYEKMQ (reference sequence). The CDR3 DNA reads TGTGCCAGCAGCCCAGGACTAGCGGGCCCTTATGAGCAGTTCTTC. It is translated as CASSPGLAGPYEQFF.

This chain uses TRBV2 with TRBJ1-1; 7 bases agree with TRBD1. Germline CDR1 and CDR2: SNHLY and FYNNEI. The CDR3 is 15 amino acids. Trimming at V came to 1 base and at J to 8 bases, leaving 10 bases not matched to a gene. The CDR3 reads CASSEVAYRGTEAFF. CDR3 coding DNA: TGTGCCAGCAGTGAAGTAGCTTACAGGGGTACAGAAGCTTTCTTT.

This sequence joins TRBV10-1 and TRBJ2-7, with TRBD2 matching 7 bases. Germline V gene lookup returns CDR1 WNHNN and CDR2 SYGVQD (reference sequence). The CDR3 is 15 amino acids. V lost 3 bases, J lost 0 bases, and 5 bases stayed unmatched. CDR3: CASSDRSSGSYEQYF. CDR3 coding DNA: TGCGCCAGCAGTGATCGGTCTAGCGGCTCCTACGAGCAGTACTTC.

The chain uses TRBV7-9 and TRBJ2-7; TRBD2 aligns across 8 bases. CDR3 length equals 14 residues. Per the germline V gene, CDR1 is SEHNR and CDR2 is FQNEAQ (reference sequence). V was clipped by 10 bases and J by 0 bases; unmatched bases: 8. CDR3 region: CATTGGTSSYEQYF. The CDR3 DNA sequence: TGTGCCACCACGGGGGGGACGAGCTCCTACGAGCAGTACTTC.

The V gene is TRBV7-6, the J gene TRBJ1-1; TRBD1 is a possible D gene (6 bases). Germline assignment: CDR1 SGHVS and CDR2 FNYEAQ. The CDR3 loop spans 15 amino acids. Trimming took off 5 bases at V and 3 bases at J, with 16 bases between the two ends. The CDR3 DNA reads TGTGCCAGCAGCCCCGGGACAACCTGGGACACTGAAGCTTTCTTT. Protein sequence: CASSPGTTWDTEAFF.

This rearrangement joins TRBV4-1 to TRBJ1-1; perhaps TRBD1 as D (6 bases). With 0 bases removed from V and 3 bases from J, the gap between germline ends came to 14 bases. Germline V CDR1 and CDR2: MGHRA, YSYEKL. The CDR3 consists of 16 residues. The CDR3 sequence: CASSQEDQTGYTEAFF. The DNA of the CDR3 is TGCGCCAGCAGCCAAGAAGATCAGACAGGTTACACTGAAGCTTTCTTT.

This chain uses TRBV2 with TRBJ2-7; tentatively, D is TRBD2 (7 bases). Germline V gene sequence: CDR1 SNHLY, CDR2 FYNNEI. Trimming took 3 bases from V and 0 from J, leaving 12 bases between them. The CDR3 runs 15 residues. The DNA for the CDR3 is TGTGCCAGCAGTGACGCGGGGGCACTCTCCTACGAGCAGTACTTC. Protein product: CASSDAGALSYEQYF.

The chain employs TRBV5-1 and TRBJ2-1; TRBD2 matches at 15 bases. Losses at the gene ends were 4 bases for V and 7 bases for J; bases not matched to a gene: 3. CDR3 length: 15 residues. Looked up from germline, CDR1 is SGHRS and CDR2 is YFSETQ. The CDR3 spells CASSEGLAGGNEQFF. In DNA, the CDR3 is TGCGCCAGCAGCGAGGGACTAGCGGGAGGTAATGAGCAGTTCTTC.

The chain combines TRBV5-1 with TRBJ2-7; D is unresolved. CDR1 and CDR2 from the germline V gene are SGHRS and YFSETQ. This CDR3 has 12 amino acids. The V end lost 1 base, the J end lost 6 bases, and 8 bases lay between the germline ends. The CDR3 DNA reads as TGCGCCAGCAGCTTGTTAGGGCCCGAGCAGTACTTC. Amino acids: CASSLLGPEQYF.

The CDR3 region has the DNA TGTGCCAGCAGCTTAGCGCCGATAAAGCCCCACAATGAGCAGTTCTTC. It encodes CASSLAPIKPHNEQFF. The chain joins TRBV7-2 to TRBJ2-1; the D is unclear. The V end lost 0 bases, the J end lost 5 bases, and 14 bases lay between the germline ends. Germline V gene sequence: CDR1 SGHTA, CDR2 FQGNSA. This CDR3 region has 16 residues.

The rearrangement links TRBV29-1 to TRBJ2-7; 7 nucleotides agree with TRBD2. The CDR3 consists of 14 residues. Germline V lookup: CDR1 SQVTM, CDR2 ANQGSEA. V was pared by 2 bases and J by 0 bases, with 4 bases of the junction left unmatched. CDR3 sequence: CSVELASGSYEQYF. CDR3 DNA sequence: TGCAGCGTTGAATTAGCTAGCGGCTCCTACGAGCAGTACTTC.